The 14 T cell receptor beta chains reported below all come from one sample, sequenced in a study of blood T cell repertoires in COVID-19. Data came from immunoSEQ multiplex PCR; TCRdb stores just in-frame clones and leaves some out. This table holds about 56,000 clones, 89% found once. Sequenced sample: peripheral blood. Receptor source: a woman in her sixties or seventies with COVID-19, enrolled during active disease.

The chain is built from TRBV19 and TRBJ1-3; D not resolved. Germline CDR1 LNHDA, CDR2 SQIVND (reference sequence). This CDR3 has 11 amino acids. V lost 9 bases to trimming and J lost 4 bases, with 7 bases between them. CDR3 sequence reads: CASREGNTIYF. The CDR3 DNA reads as TGTGCCAGCCGGGAGGGAAACACCATATATTTT.

The chain employs TRBV6-5 and TRBJ1-1; no firm D call. V was shortened by 5 bases and J by 6 bases, with 10 bases between the two germline ends. In germline, CDR1 is MNHEY, CDR2 SVGAGI. CDR3 length: 12 amino acids. The chain's CDR3 is CASSNPTAEAFF. The CDR3 nucleotides read TGTGCCAGCAGTAATCCAACTGCTGAAGCTTTCTTT.

This clone was seen a handful of times. The chain uses TRBV19 and TRBJ1-5; 7 nucleotides match TRBD1. This CDR3 has 15 residues. The germline CDR1 and CDR2 sequences are LNHDA and SQIVND (reference sequence). V lost 11 bases to trimming and J lost 4 bases; unmatched junction nucleotides: 14. CDR3 DNA: TGTGCCTCCCAAAGGGGGCCGGCATTGAATCAGCCCCAGCATTTT. Protein: CASQRGPALNQPQHF.

The chain is built from TRBV9 and TRBJ2-2; D gene ambiguous. The V gene lost 3 bases and the J gene lost 5 bases, with 5 bases spanning the gap. Germline V gene sequence: CDR1 SGDLS, CDR2 YYNGEE. The CDR3 is 12 residues long. CDR3 DNA: TGTGCCAGCAGCGCTGTAACCGGGGAGCTGTTTTTT. Protein sequence: CASSAVTGELFF.

The CDR3 is CASTFVEYEQYF. In nucleotides, the CDR3 is TGTGCCAGCACCTTCGTCGAGTACGAGCAGTACTTC. The J gene is TRBJ2-7, the V gene TRBV2; no clear D. The CDR3 extends over 12 amino acids. Germline V lookup: CDR1 SNHLY, CDR2 FYNNEI. V shed 7 bases and J shed 4 bases, with 11 bases lying between them. Using reference TRBV2 and TRBJ2-7 for the parts outside the CDR3, the full variable domain is EPEVTQTPSHQVTQMGQEVILRCVPISNHLYFYWYRQILGQKVEFLVSFYNNEISEKSEIFDDQFSVERPDGSNFTLKIRSTKLEDSAMYFCASTFVEYEQYFGPGTRLTVT.

The rearrangement links TRBV5-4 to TRBJ1-2, with 9 bases identical to TRBD1. The V and J ends lost 4 bases and 5 bases, in that order; junction bases with no gene match: 6. The V gene's germline CDR1 is SGHNT and CDR2 YYREEE (reference sequence). The CDR3 runs to 14 residues. The CDR3 reads CASSPGTGIYGYTF. The DNA for the CDR3 is TGTGCCAGCAGCCCCGGGACAGGGATTTATGGCTACACCTTC.

The CDR3 DNA follows: TGTGCCAGTAACTCCTACAGGGGGCCCCAGCATTTT. It encodes CASNSYRGPQHF. This rearrangement joins TRBV19 to TRBJ1-5; the match to TRBD1 covers 7 bases. Trimming removed 7 bases from V and 9 bases from J; junction bases left unmatched: 6. This CDR3 is built from 12 residues. The germline CDR1 and CDR2 sequences are LNHDA and SQIVND (reference sequence).

The chain links TRBV6-2 or TRBV6-3 to TRBJ2-1; 8 nucleotides match TRBD1. V was pared by 4 bases and J by 4 bases, with 9 bases of the junction left unmatched. The CDR3 spans 16 residues. Germline V gene lookup returns CDR1 MNHEY and CDR2 SVGEGT. In nucleotides, the CDR3 is TGTGCCAGCAGTTCCCACGGACAGGGAGGATACAATGAGCAGTTCTTC. Protein: CASSSHGQGGYNEQFF.

V and J are TRBV2 and TRBJ2-3; D is perhaps TRBD1 (6 bases). Germline V CDR1 and CDR2: SNHLY, FYNNEI. CDR3 length equals 16 residues. Trimming removed 2 bases at V and 4 bases at J, with 16 bases between. CDR3 bases: TGTGCCAGCAGTGAAATTTGGACAGCCGCCCCAGATACGCAGTATTTT. Translation gives CASSEIWTAAPDTQYF.

The chain employs TRBV29-1 and TRBJ2-1; 14 nucleotides agree with TRBD2. The CDR3 loop spans 17 amino acids. Germline V gives CDR1 SQVTM, CDR2 ANQGSEA. V was clipped by 5 bases and J by 7 bases; unmatched bases: 13. Here the CDR3 reads CSVPPPGLAGVGNEQFF. The CDR3 coding sequence is TGCAGCGTTCCTCCTCCGGGACTAGCGGGAGTGGGGAATGAGCAGTTCTTC.

This sequence joins TRBV9 and TRBJ2-5; TRBD2 agrees at 12 bases. Germline values: CDR1 SGDLS, CDR2 YYNGEE. V dropped 4 bases and J dropped 2; count of bases not matched to a gene: 9. This CDR3 contains 17 residues. In nucleotides, the CDR3 is TGTGCCAGCAGCACGGGACTAGCGGGCGGTGGGCAAGAGACCCAGTACTTC. The encoded protein is CASSTGLAGGGQETQYF.

The chain employs TRBV21-1 and TRBJ2-7; TRBD1, as called in the table, went unchecked against the DNA. TRBV21-1 is described as a pseudogene. This CDR3 contains 15 residues. The CDR3 loop is CASSKGGQPCYEQYF. CDR3 sequence (DNA): TGTGCCAGCAGCAAAGGGGGACAGCCTTGCTACGAGCAGTACTTC.

J is TRBJ2-6 and V is TRBV5-1; D is possibly TRBD1 (5 bases). CDR1 and CDR2 from the germline V gene are SGHRS and YFSETQ. The V end lost 2 bases, the J end lost 13 bases, and 22 bases lay between the germline ends. The CDR3 runs to 16 residues. Written as DNA, the CDR3 is TGCGCCAGCAGCTTTGGGCGTACCGAAGGGGCGAGGGTCCTGACTTTC. Amino acid sequence: CASSFGRTEGARVLTF.

The chain uses TRBV4-3 and TRBJ2-3; TRBD2 matches 9 bases. In germline, CDR1 is LGHNA, CDR2 YSLEER. V was pared by 1 base and J by 5 bases, with 7 bases of the junction left unmatched. The CDR3 consists of 16 residues. For the CDR3, the DNA is TGCGCCAGCAGCCAAGTAGCGGGGGCAAGAGGAGATACGCAGTATTTT. Its translation: CASSQVAGARGDTQYF.